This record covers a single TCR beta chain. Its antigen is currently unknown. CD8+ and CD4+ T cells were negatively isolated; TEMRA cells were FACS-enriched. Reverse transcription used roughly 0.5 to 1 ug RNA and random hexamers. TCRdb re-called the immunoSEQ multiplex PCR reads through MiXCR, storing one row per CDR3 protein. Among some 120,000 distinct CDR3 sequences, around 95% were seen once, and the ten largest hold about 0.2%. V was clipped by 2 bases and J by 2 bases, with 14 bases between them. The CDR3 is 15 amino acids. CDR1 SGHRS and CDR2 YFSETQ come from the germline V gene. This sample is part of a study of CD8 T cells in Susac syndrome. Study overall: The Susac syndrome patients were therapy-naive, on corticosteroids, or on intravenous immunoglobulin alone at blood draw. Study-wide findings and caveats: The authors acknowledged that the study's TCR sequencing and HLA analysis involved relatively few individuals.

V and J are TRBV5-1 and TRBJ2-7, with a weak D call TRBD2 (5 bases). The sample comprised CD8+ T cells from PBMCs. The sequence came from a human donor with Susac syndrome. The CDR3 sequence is CASSFTGEDAYEQYF. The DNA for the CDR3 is TGCGCCAGCAGCTTTACCGGGGAAGACGCCTACGAGCAGTACTTC.